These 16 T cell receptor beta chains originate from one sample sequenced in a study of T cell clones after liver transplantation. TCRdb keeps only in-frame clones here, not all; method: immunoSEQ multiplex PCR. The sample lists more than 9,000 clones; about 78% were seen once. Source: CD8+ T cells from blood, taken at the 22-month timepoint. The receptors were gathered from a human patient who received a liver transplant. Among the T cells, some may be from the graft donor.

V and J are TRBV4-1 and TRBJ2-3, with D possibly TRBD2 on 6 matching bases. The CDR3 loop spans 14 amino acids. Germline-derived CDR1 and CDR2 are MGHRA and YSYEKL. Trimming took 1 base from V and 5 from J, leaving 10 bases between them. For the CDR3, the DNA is TGCGCCAGCAGCCAAGTCCAGGGAGGAGATACGCAGTATTTT. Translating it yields CASSQVQGGDTQYF.

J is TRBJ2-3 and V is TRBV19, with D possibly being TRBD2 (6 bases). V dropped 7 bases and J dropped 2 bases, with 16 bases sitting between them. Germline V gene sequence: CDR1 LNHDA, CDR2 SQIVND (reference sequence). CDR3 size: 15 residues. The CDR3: CASNTGRVPTDTQYF. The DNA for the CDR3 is TGTGCCAGTAACACCGGGAGAGTGCCCACAGATACGCAGTATTTT. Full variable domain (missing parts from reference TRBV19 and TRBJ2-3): DGGITQSPKYLFRKEGQNVTLSCEQNLNHDAMYWYRQDPGQGLRLIYYSQIVNDFQKGDIAEGYSVSREKKESFPLTVTSAQKNPTAFYLCASNTGRVPTDTQYFGPGTRLTVL.

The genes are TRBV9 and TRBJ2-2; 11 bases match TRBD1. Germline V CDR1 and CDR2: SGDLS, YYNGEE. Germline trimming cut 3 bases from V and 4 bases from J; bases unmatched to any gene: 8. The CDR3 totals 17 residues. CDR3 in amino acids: CASSGPRTGGLTGELFF. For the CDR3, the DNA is TGTGCCAGCAGCGGACCCAGGACAGGGGGCCTCACCGGGGAGCTGTTTTTT.

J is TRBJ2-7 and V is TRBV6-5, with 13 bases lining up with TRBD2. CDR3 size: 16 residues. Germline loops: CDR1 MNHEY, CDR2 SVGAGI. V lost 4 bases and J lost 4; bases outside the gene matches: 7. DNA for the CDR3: TGTGCCAGCAGTTTGGGACTAGCGGGGTTTAATTACGAGCAGTACTTC. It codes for CASSLGLAGFNYEQYF.

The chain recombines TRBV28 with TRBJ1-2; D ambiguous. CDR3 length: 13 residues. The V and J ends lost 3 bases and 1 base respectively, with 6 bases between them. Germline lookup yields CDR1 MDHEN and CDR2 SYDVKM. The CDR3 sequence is CASSFNHNYGYTF. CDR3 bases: TGTGCCAGCAGTTTCAACCATAACTATGGCTACACCTTC.

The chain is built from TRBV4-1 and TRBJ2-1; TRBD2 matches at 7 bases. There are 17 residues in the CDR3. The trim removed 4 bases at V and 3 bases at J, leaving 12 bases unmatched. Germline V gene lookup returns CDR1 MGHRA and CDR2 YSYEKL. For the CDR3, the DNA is TGCGCCAGCAGCCTCGACCCGCTAGCGGACATCTACAATGAGCAGTTCTTC. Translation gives CASSLDPLADIYNEQFF.

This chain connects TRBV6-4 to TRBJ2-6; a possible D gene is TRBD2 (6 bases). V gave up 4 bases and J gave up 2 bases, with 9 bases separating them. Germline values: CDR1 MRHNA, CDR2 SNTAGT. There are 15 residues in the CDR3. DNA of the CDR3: TGTGCCAGCAGTGGGGGGGACCCTGGGGCCAACGTCCTGACTTTC. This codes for CASSGGDPGANVLTF.

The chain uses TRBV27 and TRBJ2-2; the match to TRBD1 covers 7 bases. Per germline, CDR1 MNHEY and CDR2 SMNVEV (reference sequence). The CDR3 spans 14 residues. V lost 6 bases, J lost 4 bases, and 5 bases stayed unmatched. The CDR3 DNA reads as TGTGCCAGCAGCCTCAGGGGGAGCACCGGGGAGCTGTTTTTT. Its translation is CASSLRGSTGELFF.

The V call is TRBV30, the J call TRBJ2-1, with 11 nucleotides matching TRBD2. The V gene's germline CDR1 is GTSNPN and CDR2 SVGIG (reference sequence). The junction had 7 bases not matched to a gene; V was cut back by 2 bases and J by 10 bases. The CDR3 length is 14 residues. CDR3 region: CAWSMVAGGQEQFF. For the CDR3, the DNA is TGTGCCTGGAGTATGGTAGCGGGGGGGCAGGAGCAGTTCTTC.

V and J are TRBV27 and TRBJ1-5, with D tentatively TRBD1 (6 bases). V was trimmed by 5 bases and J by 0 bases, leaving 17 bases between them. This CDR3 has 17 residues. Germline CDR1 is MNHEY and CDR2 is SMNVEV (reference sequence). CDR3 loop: CASSQGGQIYSNQPQHF. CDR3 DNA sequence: TGTGCCAGCAGTCAGGGCGGACAGATTTATAGCAATCAGCCCCAGCATTTT.

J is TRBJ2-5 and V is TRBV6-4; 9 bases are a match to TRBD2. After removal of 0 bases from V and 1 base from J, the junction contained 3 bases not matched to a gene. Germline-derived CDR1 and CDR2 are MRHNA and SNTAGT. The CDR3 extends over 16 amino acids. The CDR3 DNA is TGTGCCAGCAGTGACTCTAGCGGGGGCGGCCAAGAGACCCAGTACTTC. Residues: CASSDSSGGGQETQYF.

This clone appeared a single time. The CDR3 DNA follows: TGCGCCAGCAGCCTGGCCTACGAGCAGTACTTC. Its protein is CASSLAYEQYF. V and J are TRBV5-1 and TRBJ2-7; D remains unclear. CDR1 is SGHRS and CDR2 is YFSETQ in the germline V gene. CDR3 length: 11 amino acids. V was shortened by 4 bases and J by 2 bases, with 4 bases between the two germline ends.

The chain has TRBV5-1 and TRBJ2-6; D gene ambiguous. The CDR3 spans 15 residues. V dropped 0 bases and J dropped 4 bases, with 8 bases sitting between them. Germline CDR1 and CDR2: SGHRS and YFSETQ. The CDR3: CASSLESGGANVLTF. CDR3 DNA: TGCGCCAGCAGCTTGGAATCTGGGGGGGCCAACGTCCTGACTTTC. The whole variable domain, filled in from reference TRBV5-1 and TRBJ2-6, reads KAGVTQTPRYLIKTRGQQVTLSCSPISGHRSVSWYQQTPGQGLQFLFEYFSETQRNKGNFPGRFSGRQFSNSRSEMNVSTLELGDSALYLCASSLESGGANVLTFGAGSRLTVL.

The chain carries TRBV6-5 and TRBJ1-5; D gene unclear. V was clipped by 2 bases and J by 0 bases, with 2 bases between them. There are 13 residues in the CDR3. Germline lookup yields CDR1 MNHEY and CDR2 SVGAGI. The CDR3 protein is CASSYHSNQPQHF. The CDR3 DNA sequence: TGTGCCAGCAGTTACCATAGCAATCAGCCCCAGCATTTT.

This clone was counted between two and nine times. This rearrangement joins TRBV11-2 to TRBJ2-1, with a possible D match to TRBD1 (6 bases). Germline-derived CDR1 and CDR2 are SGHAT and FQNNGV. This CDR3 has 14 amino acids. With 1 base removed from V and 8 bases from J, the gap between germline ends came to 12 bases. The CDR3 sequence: CASSLVVTGYEQFF. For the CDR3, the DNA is TGTGCCAGCAGCTTAGTAGTGACAGGCTATGAGCAGTTCTTC.

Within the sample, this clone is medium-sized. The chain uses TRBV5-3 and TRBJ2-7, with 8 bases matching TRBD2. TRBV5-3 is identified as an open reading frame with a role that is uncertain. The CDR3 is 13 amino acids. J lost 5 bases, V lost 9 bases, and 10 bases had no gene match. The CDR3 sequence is CATRIGGADEQYF. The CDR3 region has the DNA TGTGCCACCCGAATCGGGGGGGCGGACGAGCAGTACTTC.